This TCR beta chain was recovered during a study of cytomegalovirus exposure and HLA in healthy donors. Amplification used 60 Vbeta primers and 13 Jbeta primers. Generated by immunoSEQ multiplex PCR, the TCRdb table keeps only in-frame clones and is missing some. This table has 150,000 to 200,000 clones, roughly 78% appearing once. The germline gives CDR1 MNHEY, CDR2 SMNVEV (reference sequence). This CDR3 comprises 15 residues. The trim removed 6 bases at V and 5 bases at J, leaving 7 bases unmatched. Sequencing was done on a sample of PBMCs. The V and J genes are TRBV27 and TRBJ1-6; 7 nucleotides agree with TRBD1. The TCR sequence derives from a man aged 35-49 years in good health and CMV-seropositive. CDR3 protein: CASSIQGKNNSPLHF. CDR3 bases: TGTGCCAGCAGCATACAGGGGAAAAATAATTCACCCCTCCACTTT.